What follows are 22 T cell receptor beta chains derived from one specimen sequenced in a study of blood T cell repertoires in COVID-19. Generated by immunoSEQ multiplex PCR, the TCRdb table keeps only in-frame clones and is missing some. The sample has approximately 300,000 clones; approximately 92% are singletons. Sequenced input: peripheral blood. These TCRs come from a woman aged 25 to 39 with COVID-19, enrolled during active disease.

The V gene is TRBV5-1, the J gene TRBJ2-5; 7 bases line up with TRBD1. Germline assignment: CDR1 SGHRS and CDR2 YFSETQ. J was trimmed by 5 bases and V by 2 bases; bases with no gene match: 15. The CDR3 has 17 amino acids. CDR3 coding DNA: TGCGCCAGCAGCTTAGGACTCGACAGGGTGCTTGAGGAGACCCAGTACTTC. Translation: CASSLGLDRVLEETQYF. The full variable domain, its missing parts supplied by reference TRBV5-1 and TRBJ2-5, is KAGVTQTPRYLIKTRGQQVTLSCSPISGHRSVSWYQQTPGQGLQFLFEYFSETQRNKGNFPGRFSGRQFSNSRSEMNVSTLELGDSALYLCASSLGLDRVLEETQYFGPGTRLLVL.

The rearrangement joins TRBV4-3 to TRBJ2-7; D possibly corresponds to TRBD1 (5 bases). This CDR3 has 15 residues. The germline gives CDR1 LGHNA, CDR2 YSLEER. Trimming took off 0 bases at V and 1 base at J, with 10 bases between the two ends. The CDR3 protein is CASSQDIGHSYEQYF. For the CDR3, the DNA is TGCGCCAGCAGCCAAGATATTGGACATTCCTACGAGCAGTACTTC.

The V gene is TRBV5-4, the J gene TRBJ1-2; D ambiguous. Germline V lookup: CDR1 SGHNT, CDR2 YYREEE (reference sequence). There are 13 residues in the CDR3. The V and J ends lost 0 bases and 2 bases respectively, with 5 bases between them. The CDR3: CASSLAQNYGYTF. The CDR3 DNA reads TGTGCCAGCAGCTTGGCACAGAACTATGGCTACACCTTC.

This clone has only a few counts. The gene calls are TRBV30 and TRBJ2-7, with D unclear. The ends were cut back, 3 bases at V and 2 bases at J, with 5 bases in the middle. Germline CDR1 is GTSNPN and CDR2 is SVGIG (reference sequence). This CDR3 spans 11 amino acids. The CDR3 region is CAWRAAYEQYF. CDR3 in DNA: TGTGCCTGGAGGGCAGCCTACGAGCAGTACTTC.

V gene TRBV30 combines with J gene TRBJ2-2; weak D call: TRBD2 (5 bases). CDR3 size: 12 residues. V gave up 5 bases and J gave up 5 bases, with 9 bases separating them. The germline V gene encodes CDR1 GTSNPN and CDR2 SVGIG (reference sequence). The CDR3 sequence: CAWGRGTGELFF. CDR3 nucleotide sequence: TGTGCCTGGGGCCGGGGAACCGGGGAGCTGTTTTTT.

This clone was seen once. The rearrangement uses TRBV3-1 (or the pseudogene TRBV3-2) and TRBJ1-3; 9 bases are shared with TRBD1. The V gene end was trimmed by 5 bases and the J gene end by 3 bases; junction bases not matched to a gene: 5. From germline, CDR1 is LGHDT and CDR2 YNNKEL (reference sequence). The CDR3 is 15 amino acids. The CDR3 loop is CASSRGTGNGNTIYF. The CDR3 DNA follows: TGTGCCAGCAGCAGGGGGACAGGGAATGGAAACACCATATATTTT.

The chain is built from TRBV19 and TRBJ2-5, with D maybe TRBD1 (6 bases). The CDR3 spans 14 residues. The germline V gene encodes CDR1 LNHDA and CDR2 SQIVND (reference sequence). V was shortened by 6 bases and J by 3 bases, with 14 bases between the two germline ends. In DNA, the CDR3 is TGTGCCAGTAGGCCGACAGGTGGAGAAGAGACCCAGTACTTC. Residues: CASRPTGGEETQYF.

This chain connects TRBV5-1 to TRBJ2-3; D possibly corresponds to TRBD1 (5 bases). Germline loops: CDR1 SGHRS, CDR2 YFSETQ. CDR3 length equals 14 residues. The V end was cut by 4 bases, the J end by 2 bases, with 11 bases between. CDR3 region: CASSQGSDTDTQYF. The CDR3 DNA reads as TGCGCCAGCAGCCAGGGTTCAGACACAGATACGCAGTATTTT.

The V gene is TRBV25-1, the J gene TRBJ1-2; D call uncertain. V gave up 3 bases and J gave up 6 bases, with 11 bases separating them. The CDR3 has 13 residues. The germline gives CDR1 MGHDK, CDR2 SYGVNS. The CDR3 bases are TGTGCCAGCAGTGAGTCCCTGAGGAATGGCTACACCTTC. Translation gives CASSESLRNGYTF.

The CDR3 DNA sequence: TGCGCCAGCCGCGATGTGGGGCTGAACACTGAAGCTTTCTTT. It specifies CASRDVGLNTEAFF. The rearrangement uses TRBV4-1 and TRBJ1-1; D is perhaps TRBD1 (5 bases). V lost 8 bases and J lost 0, with 13 bases in between. Germline CDR1 MGHRA, CDR2 YSYEKL. This CDR3 is 14 amino acids long.

Worth noting for this clone: One junction end does not reproduce the germline sequence, and a read error may be involved. CDR3 DNA: TGTGCCAGCAGCGAAGAGGCTGCAGGGAATGAGCAGTTCTTC. Its translation is CASSEEAAGNEQFF. The chain employs TRBV3-1 (or the pseudogene TRBV3-2) and TRBJ2-1; perhaps TRBD1 as D (5 bases). The CDR3 contains 14 residues. Germline CDR1 is LGHDT and CDR2 is YNNKEL (reference sequence).

The chain carries TRBV28 and TRBJ2-3; TRBD2 is a possible D gene (5 bases). The V end lost 3 bases, the J end lost 7 bases, and 8 bases lay between the germline ends. The CDR3 loop spans 12 amino acids. Germline-derived CDR1 and CDR2 are MDHEN and SYDVKM. The CDR3 DNA reads as TGTGCCAGCAGTTTTCGAGGGAATACGCAGTATTTT. Protein sequence: CASSFRGNTQYF.

The chain has TRBV9 and TRBJ1-1; weak D call: TRBD1 (5 bases). Germline CDR1 SGDLS, CDR2 YYNGEE. Trimming took 3 bases from V and 5 from J, leaving 11 bases between them. The CDR3 runs to 13 residues. The CDR3 coding sequence is TGTGCCAGCAGCGATCTACAGGAAACTGAAGCTTTCTTT. It codes for CASSDLQETEAFF.

This clone came up once. V gene TRBV18 combines with J gene TRBJ1-1; 7 bases map to TRBD1. Germline CDR1 is KGHSH and CDR2 is LQKENI. CDR3 length: 15 amino acids. V shed 2 bases and J 1 base; nucleotides not matched to a gene: 4. CDR3 residues: CASSPGRGSNTEAFF. The CDR3 DNA reads as TGTGCCAGCTCACCAGGCAGGGGGTCGAACACTGAAGCTTTCTTT.

V gene TRBV7-8 combines with J gene TRBJ2-7, with D tentatively TRBD1 (6 bases). Trimming removed 4 bases from V and 1 base from J, with 14 bases in between. Germline V CDR1 and CDR2: SGHVS, FQNEAQ. CDR3 length equals 15 residues. The CDR3 sequence: CASSYSRGSSYEQYF. The CDR3 nucleotides read TGTGCCAGCAGCTATAGCAGGGGTAGTTCCTACGAGCAGTACTTC.

The J gene is TRBJ2-5, the V gene TRBV19; the match to TRBD1 covers 7 bases. V lost 6 bases to trimming and J lost 5 bases; unmatched junction nucleotides: 3. The CDR3 covers 12 residues. Germline V gene lookup returns CDR1 LNHDA and CDR2 SQIVND (reference sequence). The CDR3 DNA reads as TGTGCCAGTAGCTCGGACAGGGAGACCCAGTACTTC. As protein: CASSSDRETQYF.

The chain combines TRBV3-1 (or the pseudogene TRBV3-2) with TRBJ2-2, with TRBD2 matching over 9 bases. The CDR3 has 16 residues. V trimming: 0 bases; J trimming: 5 bases; junction bases outside the gene matches: 4. In germline, CDR1 is LGHDT, CDR2 YNNKEL (reference sequence). Written as DNA, the CDR3 is TGTGCCAGCAGCCAAGATCTAGCGGGGTGGACCGGGGAGCTGTTTTTT. Translation gives CASSQDLAGWTGELFF.

V and J are TRBV28 and TRBJ1-1; D ambiguous. This CDR3 spans 12 amino acids. Germline V gene lookup returns CDR1 MDHEN and CDR2 SYDVKM. V was shortened by 4 bases and J by 6 bases, with 9 bases between the two germline ends. CDR3 amino acids: CASSYKSAEAFF. The CDR3 coding sequence is TGTGCCAGCAGTTACAAGAGCGCTGAAGCTTTCTTT. Full variable domain (outside the CDR3, taken from reference TRBV28 and TRBJ1-1): DVKVTQSSRYLVKRTGEKVFLECVQDMDHENMFWYRQDPGLGLRLIYFSYDVKMKEKGDIPEGYSVSREKKERFSLILESASTNQTSMYLCASSYKSAEAFFGQGTRLTVV.

This clone was counted between two and nine times. The rearrangement uses TRBV30 and TRBJ2-2, with TRBD2 matching 9 bases. Germline loops: CDR1 GTSNPN, CDR2 SVGIG (reference sequence). This CDR3 comprises 14 residues. Trimming at V came to 5 bases and at J to 5 bases, leaving 6 bases not matched to a gene. CDR3 nucleotide sequence: TGTGCCTGGGGGGGAGCGGGAGGAACCGGGGAGCTGTTTTTT. It specifies CAWGGAGGTGELFF.

In DNA, the CDR3 is TGCGCCAGCAGCCAAGAGAGGACAGGGGTAGGGACTGAAGCTTTCTTT. Amino acids: CASSQERTGVGTEAFF. The chain couples TRBV4-1 to TRBJ1-1; 9 bases match TRBD1. Trimming took 0 bases from V and 5 from J; bases not matched to a gene: 7. This CDR3 region has 16 residues. Germline V CDR1 and CDR2: MGHRA, YSYEKL.

V is TRBV29-1 and J is TRBJ1-1; 9 bases align to TRBD1. V lost 7 bases to trimming and J lost 1 base; unmatched junction nucleotides: 13. This CDR3 is built from 16 residues. Germline V gene data show CDR1 as SQVTM and CDR2 as ANQGSEA. CDR3 sequence reads: CSAQRPTGGGNTEAFF. The CDR3 region has the DNA TGCAGCGCTCAGAGGCCGACAGGGGGGGGGAACACTGAAGCTTTCTTT.

The chain couples TRBV19 to TRBJ1-2; D gene ambiguous. V was clipped by 9 bases and J by 4 bases, with 15 bases between them. Germline assignment: CDR1 LNHDA and CDR2 SQIVND (reference sequence). The CDR3 runs 13 residues. This chain's CDR3 is CASSRPPGYGYTF. The CDR3 region has the DNA TGTGCCAGCAGCAGACCTCCGGGCTATGGCTACACCTTC.